This T cell receptor beta chain is from a study of early T cells in non-severe SARS-CoV-2 infection. Germline-derived CDR1 and CDR2 are SGHAT and FQNNGV. The V gene lost 8 bases and the J gene lost 7 bases, with 24 bases spanning the gap. The CDR3 consists of 16 residues. This clonotype was seen at least ten times. TCRdb passed the 5' RACE reads through MiXCR, listing each CDR3 protein once. Among about 61,000 distinct CDR3 sequences, about 9.9% were seen once, and the ten largest hold approximately 1.1%. The chain has TRBV11-2 and TRBJ2-1, with D maybe TRBD1 (6 bases). The specimen sequenced was whole blood. The TCR originated in an adult who was a healthcare worker with PCR-confirmed SARS-CoV-2 infection or an uninfected control (not recorded which). This CDR3 is CASGDSWAGDLNEQFF. CDR3 bases: TGTGCCAGCGGCGATTCGTGGGCAGGGGATCTAAATGAGCAGTTCTTC.